The rows below give T cell receptor beta chains drawn from one sample of a study of memory CD4+ T cells and cytomegalovirus serostatus. The protocol was immunoSEQ multiplex PCR, while the TCRdb copy is restricted to in-frame clones and leaves out a portion. In the table there are nearly 60,000 clones, approximately 78% of which are singletons. Sequenced sample: memory CD4+ T cells from blood. The receptors were sampled from an adult in good health and CMV-seronegative. CDR3s include the opening cysteine and the closing phenylalanine or tryptophan. Fields, in order: clone size, J gene, V gene, D gene, CDR3 protein, CDR3 DNA. D genes are given only for firm matches. A row's size may be missing; if present it is once, few, many or a size class.

-	TRBJ1-1	TRBV2	-	CASSEGTGPMNTEAFF	TGTGCCAGCAGTGAAGGAACAGGGCCCATGAACACTGAAGCTTTCTTT
-	TRBJ2-7	TRBV2	TRBD2	CASRAGTSGTNEQYF	TGTGCCAGCAGGGCCGGGACTAGCGGGACGAACGAGCAGTACTTC
few	TRBJ2-1	TRBV7-9	TRBD2	CASSPPPRLAVYNEQFF	TGTGCCAGCAGTCCCCCACCCCGGCTAGCGGTTTACAATGAGCAGTTCTTC
-	TRBJ1-1	TRBV5-1	-	CASSSPGPEAFF	TGCGCCAGCAGCTCTCCAGGGCCTGAAGCTTTCTTT
-	TRBJ1-1	TRBV4-3	TRBD1	CASSQGPWDSSFTEAFF	TGCGCCAGCAGCCAGGGGCCATGGGACAGTTCTTTCACTGAAGCTTTCTTT
-	TRBJ2-7	TRBV6-1	TRBD2	CASSEWASGGYEQYF	TGTGCCAGCAGTGAGTGGGCTAGCGGGGGATACGAGCAGTACTTC
-	TRBJ2-7	TRBV28	TRBD1	CASIRDRGFYEQYF	TGTGCCAGCATCAGGGACAGGGGCTTTTACGAGCAGTACTTC
-	TRBJ1-2	TRBV29-1	-	CSVEDNAGNGYTF	TGCAGCGTTGAAGATAACGCAGGGAATGGCTACACCTTC
-	TRBJ2-1	TRBV2	-	CASSLDLRPRADEQFF	TGTGCCAGCAGTCTCGACTTAAGGCCCCGAGCCGATGAGCAGTTCTTC
-	TRBJ1-4	TRBV9	-	CASSVAPRNDGNEKLFF	TGTGCCAGCAGCGTAGCCCCGCGGAACGACGGTAATGAAAAACTGTTTTTT
once	TRBJ1-1	TRBV5-1	-	CASSPPSGSGTEAFF	TGCGCCAGCAGCCCTCCTTCAGGGTCGGGAACTGAAGCTTTCTTT
once	TRBJ2-1	TRBV9	TRBD2	CASSPRGTSGRQFF	TGTGCCAGCAGCCCAAGAGGGACTAGCGGGAGACAGTTCTTC
-	TRBJ2-1	TRBV9	TRBD2	CASNGGFGLAGLSEQFF	TGTGCCAGCAATGGGGGCTTCGGGCTAGCGGGATTAAGTGAGCAGTTCTTC
-	TRBJ2-5	TRBV5-1	TRBD1	CASSSWTGKETQYF	TGCGCCAGCAGCTCTTGGACAGGGAAAGAGACCCAGTACTTC
few	TRBJ1-1	TRBV14	TRBD1	CASSQTRGGVTEAFF	TGTGCCAGCAGTCAGACCAGGGGGGGAGTTACTGAAGCTTTCTTT
-	TRBJ2-1	TRBV9	-	CASTVSGDNEQFF	TGTGCCAGCACCGTGTCCGGCGACAATGAGCAGTTCTTC
-	TRBJ1-1	TRBV28	-	CASSLLRQATEAFF	TGTGCCAGCAGTTTATTGAGACAGGCCACTGAAGCTTTCTTT
-	TRBJ1-1	TRBV27	-	CASSREFDRWNTEAFF	TGTGCCAGCAGTCGCGAATTCGACAGGTGGAACACTGAAGCTTTCTTT
many	TRBJ1-1	TRBV15	-	CATSAHDGFIAFF	TGTGCCACCAGCGCACACGACGGATTTATAGCTTTCTTT
-	TRBJ1-1	TRBV2	TRBD1	CASSTDREAEAFF	TGTGCCAGCAGTACGGACAGGGAAGCTGAAGCTTTCTTT
-	TRBJ2-2	TRBV28	TRBD2	CASSPPRGGGTGELFF	TGTGCCAGCAGTCCCCCCCGGGGGGGAGGCACCGGGGAGCTGTTTTTT
-	TRBJ2-5	TRBV5-1	TRBD2	CASSPKRELEETQYF	TGCGCCAGCAGCCCCAAGCGGGAGTTGGAAGAGACCCAGTACTTC
few	TRBJ1-6	TRBV7-9	-	CASRGAGDSPLHF	TGTGCCAGCAGGGGCGCAGGGGATTCACCCCTCCACTTT
-	TRBJ2-2	TRBV6-6	-	CASSLKAGTGELFF	TGTGCCAGCAGTCTAAAAGCGGGCACCGGGGAGCTGTTTTTT
-	TRBJ2-5	TRBV7-2	-	CASGLQVGETQYF	TGTGCCAGCGGTCTACAGGTCGGAGAGACCCAGTACTTC
-	TRBJ1-2	TRBV10-3	TRBD1	CAAGTGDRNGYTF	TGTGCCGCCGGGACAGGCGACCGAAATGGCTACACCTTC